The 16 T cell receptor beta chains presented below share a single source sample, sequenced in a study of blood T cell repertoires in COVID-19. The protocol was immunoSEQ multiplex PCR, while the TCRdb copy is restricted to in-frame clones and leaves out a portion. Altogether a few hundred thousand clones are present, 88% being singletons, with the ten largest covering approximately 1.5%. Sequencing was done on a sample of PBMCs or T cells enriched from blood (not recorded which). These receptors came from a woman between 18 and 29 years old who had been exposed to COVID-19.

The chain carries TRBV6-2 or TRBV6-3 and TRBJ1-4; D is unresolved. Germline V CDR1 and CDR2: MNHEY, SVGEGT. CDR3 length: 14 amino acids. V lost 2 bases, J lost 5 bases, and 9 bases lay in between. The CDR3: CASSYMTENEKLFF. CDR3 coding DNA: TGTGCCAGCAGTTACATGACTGAGAATGAAAAACTGTTTTTT.

Regarding this clone: Other DNA sequences in this specimen translate into the identical CDR3. The chain employs TRBV5-1 and TRBJ1-1; possibly TRBD1 for D (5 bases). This CDR3 is 15 amino acids long. Germline values: CDR1 SGHRS, CDR2 YFSETQ. V gave up 0 bases and J gave up 4 bases, with 13 bases separating them. CDR3 in DNA: TGCGCCAGCAGCTTGGAGGCAGGGTTAGGCACTGAAGCTTTCTTT. Translating gives CASSLEAGLGTEAFF.

The chain is built from TRBV28 and TRBJ1-5; 8 bases align to TRBD1. The CDR3 totals 15 residues. The V segment lost 6 bases and the J segment 6 bases; nucleotides outside the gene matches: 10. The germline gives CDR1 MDHEN, CDR2 SYDVKM. The CDR3 DNA follows: TGTGCCAGCAGGTCCTCGACAGGGGTAGGTCAGCCCCAGCATTTT. Translation: CASRSSTGVGQPQHF.

This rearrangement joins TRBV30 to TRBJ1-6; 7 nucleotides agree with TRBD1. The CDR3 is 13 amino acids. After removal of 8 bases from V and 7 bases from J, the junction contained 8 bases not matched to a gene. Germline CDR1 is GTSNPN and CDR2 is SVGIG (reference sequence). CDR3 residues: CAGTGQLNSPLHF. The CDR3 DNA is TGTGCCGGAACGGGACAGCTCAATTCACCCCTCCACTTT.

This clone was detected once. The V call is TRBV20-1, the J call TRBJ2-1, with D perhaps matching TRBD1 (5 bases). This CDR3 is 11 amino acids long. Germline V CDR1 and CDR2: DFQATT, SNEGSKA (reference sequence). The V end lost 6 bases, the J end lost 15 bases, and 18 bases lay between the germline ends. The CDR3 protein is CSAPLGAVLFF. CDR3 DNA sequence: TGCAGTGCCCCCCTAGGGGCGGTGCTGTTCTTC.

The V call is TRBV5-1, the J call TRBJ2-1; tentative D call: TRBD1 (6 bases). Germline CDR1 reads SGHRS; CDR2 reads YFSETQ. The V gene lost 4 bases and the J gene lost 4 bases, with 9 bases spanning the gap. This CDR3 has 13 residues. CDR3 protein: CASSTDRYNEQFF. CDR3 in DNA: TGCGCCAGCAGCACGGACAGATACAATGAGCAGTTCTTC.

The chain combines TRBV9 with TRBJ2-1; 8 nucleotides agree with TRBD1. J was trimmed by 2 bases and V by 4 bases; bases with no gene match: 5. Germline values: CDR1 SGDLS, CDR2 YYNGEE. This CDR3 comprises 15 residues. In nucleotides, the CDR3 is TGTGCCAGCAGCCCACAGGGGGTCACCTACAATGAGCAGTTCTTC. Its protein product is CASSPQGVTYNEQFF.

This clone was seen just once. The J gene is TRBJ2-3, the V gene TRBV5-1; D is ambiguous. V was trimmed by 1 base and J by 6 bases, leaving 6 bases between them. From germline, CDR1 is SGHRS and CDR2 YFSETQ. CDR3 length: 12 residues. CDR3 protein: CASSLWSDTQYF. DNA of the CDR3: TGCGCCAGCAGCTTGTGGAGTGATACGCAGTATTTT.

Regarding this clone: The same CDR3 also results from other DNA sequences found in this sample. This chain connects TRBV5-6 to TRBJ2-7; D is undetermined. The CDR3 sequence is 11 residues long. The V gene lost 3 bases and the J gene lost 4 bases, with 5 bases spanning the gap. Germline V gives CDR1 SGHDT, CDR2 YYEEEE. DNA for the CDR3: TGTGCCAGCAGCTCTATTTACGAGCAGTACTTC. Translated: CASSSIYEQYF. Together with reference TRBV5-6 and TRBJ2-7, the CDR3 gives the full variable domain: DAGVTQSPTHLIKTRGQQVTLRCSPKSGHDTVSWYQQALGQGPQFIFQYYEEEERQRGNFPDRFSGHQFPNYSSELNVNALLLGDSALYLCASSSIYEQYFGPGTRLTVT.

The chain employs TRBV6-5 and TRBJ1-5; 7 nucleotides line up with TRBD1. The V gene end was trimmed by 5 bases and the J gene end by 9 bases; junction bases not matched to a gene: 7. Germline CDR1 reads MNHEY; CDR2 reads SVGAGI. The CDR3 has 13 residues. The CDR3 protein is CASSPDRVRPQHF. For the CDR3, the DNA is TGTGCCAGCAGTCCCGACAGGGTACGGCCCCAGCATTTT.

There are a few counts of this clone. V is TRBV28 and J is TRBJ1-2; 10 bases are a match to TRBD1. J lost 3 bases, V lost 4 bases, and 5 bases had no gene match. The CDR3 extends over 15 amino acids. Per the germline V gene, CDR1 is MDHEN and CDR2 is SYDVKM. The CDR3 protein is CASSSPGQGYYGYTF. The CDR3 bases are TGTGCCAGCAGTTCACCGGGACAGGGGTACTATGGCTACACCTTC.

V gene TRBV20-1 combines with J gene TRBJ2-3; TRBD1 is a possible D gene (6 bases). Trimming took 3 bases from V and 0 from J, leaving 10 bases between them. The CDR3 runs 14 residues. Germline V gives CDR1 DFQATT, CDR2 SNEGSKA (reference sequence). The chain's CDR3 is CSASRQGSTDTQYF. In DNA, the CDR3 is TGCAGTGCTAGTCGTCAGGGGAGCACAGATACGCAGTATTTT.

This chain uses TRBV5-5 with TRBJ1-1; TRBD1 is a possible D gene (5 bases). The CDR3 contains 17 residues. V was clipped by 2 bases and J by 4 bases, with 21 bases between them. Per the germline V gene, CDR1 is SGHKS and CDR2 is YYEKEE (reference sequence). This chain's CDR3 is CASSFFLGGAAGTEAFF. CDR3 nucleotides: TGTGCCAGCAGCTTTTTTCTTGGAGGGGCGGCTGGCACTGAAGCTTTCTTT.

The rearrangement joins TRBV10-3 to TRBJ2-1; 9 bases align to TRBD1. CDR3 length: 14 amino acids. V trimming: 3 bases; J trimming: 5 bases; junction bases outside the gene matches: 2. The germline V gene encodes CDR1 ENHRY and CDR2 SYGVKD. In DNA, the CDR3 is TGTGCCATCAGTGACCGGGACAGGGACAATGAGCAGTTCTTC. Translated: CAISDRDRDNEQFF.

The chain links TRBV25-1 to TRBJ1-2; a possible D gene is TRBD1 (6 bases). Germline assignment: CDR1 MGHDK and CDR2 SYGVNS. This CDR3 comprises 15 residues. Trimming removed 2 bases from V and 6 bases from J, with 16 bases in between. CDR3 coding DNA: TGTGCCAGCAGTGAAGGGGCAGGGGTCGCGAATGGCTACACCTTC. This gives the protein CASSEGAGVANGYTF.

The chain recombines TRBV18 with TRBJ2-7; 8 positions agree with TRBD2. The CDR3 is 14 amino acids. Germline CDR1 is KGHSH and CDR2 is LQKENI. The V and J ends lost 3 bases and 2 bases, in that order; junction bases with no gene match: 3. CDR3 nucleotide sequence: TGTGCCAGCTCACCGACGGGACTAGCCTACGAGCAGTACTTC. Translating it yields CASSPTGLAYEQYF. The full variable domain, with the rest looked up from reference TRBV18 and TRBJ2-7, is NAGVMQNPRHLVRRRGQEARLRCSPMKGHSHVYWYRQLPEEGLKFMVYLQKENIIDESGMPKERFSAEFPKEGPSILRIQQVVRGDSAAYFCASSPTGLAYEQYFGPGTRLTVT.